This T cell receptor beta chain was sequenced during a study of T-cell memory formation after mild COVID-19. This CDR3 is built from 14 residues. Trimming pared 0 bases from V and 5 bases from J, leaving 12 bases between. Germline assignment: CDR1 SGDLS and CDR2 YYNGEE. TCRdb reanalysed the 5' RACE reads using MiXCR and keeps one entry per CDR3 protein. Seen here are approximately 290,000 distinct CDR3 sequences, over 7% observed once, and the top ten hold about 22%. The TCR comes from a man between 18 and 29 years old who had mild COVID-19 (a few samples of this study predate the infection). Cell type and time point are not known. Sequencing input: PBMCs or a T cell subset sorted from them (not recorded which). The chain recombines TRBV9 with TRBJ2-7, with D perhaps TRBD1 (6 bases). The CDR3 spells CASSVGQVPHEQYF. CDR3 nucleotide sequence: TGTGCCAGCAGCGTAGGACAGGTTCCCCACGAGCAGTACTTC.